These 10 T cell receptor beta chains originate from one sample sequenced in a study of regulatory T cells in long-lasting Graves disease. Researchers made TCR beta libraries by using iRepertoire HTBI primers and running Arm-PCR on CDR3 regions. Via MiXCR, TCRdb re-called the multiplex PCR reads, giving one row per CDR3 protein. Of about 320,000 distinct CDR3 sequences listed, about 18% are singletons. As for time point: newly diagnosed GD, antithyroid drugs for less than 3 months. From PBMCs, RNA was extracted and then used to make the TCR library. The sequenced sample was peripheral blood mononuclear cells (PBMCs), obtained at new diagnosis, from a patient treated with antithyroid drugs. These receptors originate from a female donor with Graves disease.

The chain has TRBV10-1 and TRBJ2-5, with D possibly being TRBD2 (6 bases). The V gene's germline CDR1 is WNHNN and CDR2 SYGVQD (reference sequence). The CDR3 is 14 amino acids. The germline V and J ends were trimmed by 6 bases and 2 bases, with 13 bases remaining between them. The CDR3 loop reads CASSSALAQETQYF. CDR3 coding DNA: TGCGCCAGCAGCTCGGCACTAGCTCAAGAGACCCAGTACTTC.

This clonotype occurred a few times. The chain recombines TRBV7-2 with TRBJ2-5; no clear D. The germline gives CDR1 SGHTA, CDR2 FQGNSA. The CDR3 runs to 15 residues. With 1 base removed from V and 6 bases from J, the gap between germline ends came to 15 bases. The CDR3 sequence: CASSLEGLERQTQYF. Here the CDR3 DNA reads TGTGCCAGCAGCTTAGAAGGGCTCGAGCGTCAGACCCAGTACTTC.

This clonotype was found many times. Here the CDR3 reads CASGRDRGYQPQHF. CDR3 DNA: TGTGCCAGCGGACGGGACAGGGGATATCAGCCCCAGCATTTT. The gene calls are TRBV6-1 and TRBJ1-5; the match to TRBD1 covers 10 bases. The CDR3 has 14 amino acids. The V gene's germline CDR1 is MNHNS and CDR2 SASEGT. With 8 bases clipped from V and 5 bases from J, the junction kept 6 bases outside the gene matches.

This clonotype was seen at least ten times. J is TRBJ2-2 and V is TRBV12-5; weak D call: TRBD2 (6 bases). Looked up from germline, CDR1 is LGHNT and CDR2 is FRNRAP. V lost 6 bases and J 4 bases, leaving 15 bases between the germline ends. The CDR3 runs to 15 residues. CDR3 in amino acids: CASGTQMGGTGELFF. In DNA, the CDR3 is TGTGCTAGTGGCACCCAAATGGGGGGCACCGGGGAGCTGTTTTTT.

This clonotype was picked up many times. The CDR3, as DNA: TGCAGTGCTAGACCCTCGGTGGGGGTGAACCTCTACGAGCAGTACTTC. This sequence encodes CSARPSVGVNLYEQYF. This chain connects TRBV20-1 to TRBJ2-7; D possibly matches TRBD1 or TRBD2 (5 bases each). CDR1 is DFQATT and CDR2 is SNEGSKA in the germline V gene (reference sequence). This CDR3 comprises 16 residues. Trimming removed 2 bases from V and 3 bases from J, with 20 bases in between.

This clonotype was found many times. J is TRBJ2-1 and V is TRBV7-2; D may be TRBD1 or TRBD2 (5 bases each). The CDR3 spans 15 residues. V lost 3 bases to trimming and J lost 9 bases, with 18 bases between them. Germline lookup yields CDR1 SGHTA and CDR2 FQGNSA. CDR3 coding DNA: TGTGCCAGCAGCTTCTCCTCTGTGGGGGTTGGTGAGCAGTTCTTC. It yields the protein CASSFSSVGVGEQFF. Using reference TRBV7-2 and TRBJ2-1 for the parts outside the CDR3, the full variable domain is GAGVSQSPSNKVTEKGKDVELRCDPISGHTALYWYRQSLGQGLEFLIYFQGNSAPDKSGLPSDRFSAERTGGSVSTLTIQRTQQEDSAVYLCASSFSSVGVGEQFFGPGTRLTVL.

This clonotype was recorded a few times. The genes are TRBV29-1 and TRBJ2-1; either TRBD1 or TRBD2 may fit D (5 bases each). CDR1 SQVTM and CDR2 ANQGSEA come from the germline V gene. The CDR3 length is 16 residues. V lost 6 bases to trimming and J lost 5 bases, with 23 bases between them. CDR3 sequence reads: CSVPPDGLGRHNEQFF. In nucleotides, the CDR3 is TGCAGCGTACCCCCGGACGGCCTGGGACGGCACAATGAGCAGTTCTTC.

This clonotype was picked up many times. The chain joins TRBV7-9 to TRBJ1-6; 8 bases are a match to TRBD1. V lost 5 bases and J lost 9; bases outside the gene matches: 12. In germline, CDR1 is SEHNR, CDR2 FQNEAQ (reference sequence). This CDR3 spans 16 amino acids. CDR3 sequence reads: CASSLGVGQGGSPLHF. In DNA, the CDR3 is TGTGCCAGCAGCCTCGGGGTCGGACAGGGAGGTTCACCCCTCCACTTT.

This clonotype was seen ten or more times. The CDR3 spells CASSLTGTSGPYNEQFF. Written as DNA, the CDR3 is TGTGCCAGCAGTTTAACCGGGACTAGCGGGCCCTACAATGAGCAGTTCTTC. The chain recombines TRBV27 with TRBJ2-1; 12 bases match TRBD2. Germline CDR1 is MNHEY and CDR2 is SMNVEV (reference sequence). CDR3 length equals 17 residues. V shed 2 bases and J 2 bases; nucleotides not matched to a gene: 4.

The V call is TRBV2, the J call TRBJ2-3, with 7 bases that match TRBD2. Losses at the gene ends were 8 bases for V and 1 base for J; bases not matched to a gene: 6. The CDR3 extends over 14 amino acids. Germline V lookup: CDR1 SNHLY, CDR2 FYNNEI. The DNA for the CDR3 is TGTGCCAGCCGTGCGGGAGAGGGCACAGATACGCAGTATTTT. The encoded protein is CASRAGEGTDTQYF.